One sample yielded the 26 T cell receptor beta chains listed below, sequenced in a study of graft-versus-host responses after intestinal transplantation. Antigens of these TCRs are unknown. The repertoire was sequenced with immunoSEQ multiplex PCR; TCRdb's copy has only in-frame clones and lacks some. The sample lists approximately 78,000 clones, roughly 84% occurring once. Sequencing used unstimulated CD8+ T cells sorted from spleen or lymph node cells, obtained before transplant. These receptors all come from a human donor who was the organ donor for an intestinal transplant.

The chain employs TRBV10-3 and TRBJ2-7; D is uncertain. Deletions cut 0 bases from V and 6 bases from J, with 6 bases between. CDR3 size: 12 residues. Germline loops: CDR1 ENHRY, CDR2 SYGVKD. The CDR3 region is CAISESGSEQYF. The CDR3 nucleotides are TGTGCCATCAGTGAGTCGGGCTCCGAGCAGTACTTC.

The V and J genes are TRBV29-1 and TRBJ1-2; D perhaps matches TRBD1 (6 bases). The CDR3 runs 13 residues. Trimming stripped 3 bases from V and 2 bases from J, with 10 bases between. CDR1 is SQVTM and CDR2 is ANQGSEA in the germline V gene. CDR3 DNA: TGCAGCGTTGACGTCGACAGGAACTATGGCTACACCTTC. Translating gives CSVDVDRNYGYTF. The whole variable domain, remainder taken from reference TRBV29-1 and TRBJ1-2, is SAVISQKPSRDICQRGTSLTIQCQVDSQVTMMFWYRQQPGQSLTLIATANQGSEATYESGFVIDKFPISRPNLTFSTLTVSNMSPEDSSIYLCSVDVDRNYGYTFGSGTRLTVV.

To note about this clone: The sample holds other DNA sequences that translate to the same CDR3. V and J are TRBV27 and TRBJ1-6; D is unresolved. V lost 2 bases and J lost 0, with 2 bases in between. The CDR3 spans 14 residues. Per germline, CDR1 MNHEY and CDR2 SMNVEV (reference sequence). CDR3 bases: TGTGCCAGCAGTTTAAGCTCCTATAATTCACCCCTCCACTTT. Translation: CASSLSSYNSPLHF.

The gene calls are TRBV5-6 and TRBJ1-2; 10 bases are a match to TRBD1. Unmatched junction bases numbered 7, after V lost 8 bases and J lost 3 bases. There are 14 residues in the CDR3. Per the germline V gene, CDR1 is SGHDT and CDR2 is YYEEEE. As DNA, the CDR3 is TGTGCCAGTCGGACAGGGGGACATTACTATGGCTACACCTTC. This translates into CASRTGGHYYGYTF.

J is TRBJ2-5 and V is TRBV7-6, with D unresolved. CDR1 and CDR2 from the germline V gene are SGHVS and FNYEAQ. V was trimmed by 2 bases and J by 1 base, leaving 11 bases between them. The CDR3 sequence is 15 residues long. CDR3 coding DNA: TGTGCCAGCAGCTTATCTGGGGTGACCCAAGAGACCCAGTACTTC. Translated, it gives CASSLSGVTQETQYF. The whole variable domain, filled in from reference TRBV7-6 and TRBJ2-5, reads GAGVSQSPRYKVTKRGQDVALRCDPISGHVSLYWYRQALGQGPEFLTYFNYEAQQDKSGLPNDRFSAERPEGSISTLTIQRTEQRDSAMYRCASSLSGVTQETQYFGPGTRLLVL.

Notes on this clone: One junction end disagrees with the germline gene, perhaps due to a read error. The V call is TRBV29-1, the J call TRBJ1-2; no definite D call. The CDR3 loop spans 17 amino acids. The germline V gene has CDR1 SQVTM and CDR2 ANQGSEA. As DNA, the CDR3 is TGCAACGTTGAAGGTGGGGTGAGCCACAATTGGGAGTATGGCTACACCTTC. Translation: CNVEGGVSHNWEYGYTF.

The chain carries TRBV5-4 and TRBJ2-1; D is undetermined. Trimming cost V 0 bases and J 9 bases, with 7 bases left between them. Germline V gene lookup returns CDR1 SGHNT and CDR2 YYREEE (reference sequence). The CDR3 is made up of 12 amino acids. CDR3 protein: CASSLGTTEQFF. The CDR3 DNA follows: TGTGCCAGCAGCTTGGGGACGACTGAGCAGTTCTTC.

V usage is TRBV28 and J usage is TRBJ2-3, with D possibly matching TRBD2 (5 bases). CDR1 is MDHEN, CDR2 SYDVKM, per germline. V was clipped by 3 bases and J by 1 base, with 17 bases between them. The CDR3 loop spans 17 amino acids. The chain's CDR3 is CASSFVGENSRTDTQYF. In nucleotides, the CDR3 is TGTGCCAGCAGTTTTGTTGGGGAGAACTCGCGCACAGATACGCAGTATTTT.

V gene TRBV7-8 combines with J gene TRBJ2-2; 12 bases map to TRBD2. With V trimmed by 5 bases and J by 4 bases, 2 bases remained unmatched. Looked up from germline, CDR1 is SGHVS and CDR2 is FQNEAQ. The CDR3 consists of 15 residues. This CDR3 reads CASSPLAGGTGELFF. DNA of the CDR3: TGTGCCAGCAGCCCACTAGCGGGGGGCACCGGGGAGCTGTTTTTT.

CDR3 DNA sequence: TGTGCCAGCAGCTTAGCGCAAGGGTCACCCCTCCACTTT. This gives the protein CASSLAQGSPLHF. The chain links TRBV7-6 to TRBJ1-6; D remains unclear. V was shortened by 0 bases and J by 10 bases, with 7 bases between the two germline ends. CDR3 length: 13 residues. CDR1 and CDR2 from the germline V gene are SGHVS and FNYEAQ.

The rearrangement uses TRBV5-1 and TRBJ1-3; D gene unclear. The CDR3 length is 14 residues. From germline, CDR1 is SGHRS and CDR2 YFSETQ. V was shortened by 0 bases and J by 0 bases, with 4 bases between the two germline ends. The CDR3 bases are TGCGCCAGCAGCTTGGAAAACTCTGGAAACACCATATATTTT. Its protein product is CASSLENSGNTIYF.

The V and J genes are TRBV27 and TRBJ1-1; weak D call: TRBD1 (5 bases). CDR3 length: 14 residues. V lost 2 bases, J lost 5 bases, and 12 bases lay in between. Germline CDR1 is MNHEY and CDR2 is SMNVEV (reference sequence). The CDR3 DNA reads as TGTGCCAGCAGTTTAAGGGGTGTCAGGACTGAAGCTTTCTTT. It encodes CASSLRGVRTEAFF.

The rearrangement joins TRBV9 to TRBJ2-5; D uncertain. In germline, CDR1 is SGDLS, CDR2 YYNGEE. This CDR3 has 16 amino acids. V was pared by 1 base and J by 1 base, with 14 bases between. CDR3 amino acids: CASSVYDMGSQETQYF. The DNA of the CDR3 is TGTGCCAGCAGCGTATATGATATGGGCAGCCAAGAGACCCAGTACTTC.

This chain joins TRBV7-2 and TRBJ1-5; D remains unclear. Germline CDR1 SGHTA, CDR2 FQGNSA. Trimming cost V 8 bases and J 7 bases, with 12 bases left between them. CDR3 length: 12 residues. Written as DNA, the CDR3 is TGTGCCAGCGGCCCGGTGGGCCAGCCCCAGCATTTT. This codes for CASGPVGQPQHF.

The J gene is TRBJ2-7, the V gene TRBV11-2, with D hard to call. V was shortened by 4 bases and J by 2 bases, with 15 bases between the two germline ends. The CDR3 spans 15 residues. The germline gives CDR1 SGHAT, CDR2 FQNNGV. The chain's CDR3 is CASSSLVGLAYEQYF. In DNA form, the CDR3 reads TGTGCCAGCAGCTCCCTGGTCGGGTTAGCCTACGAGCAGTACTTC.

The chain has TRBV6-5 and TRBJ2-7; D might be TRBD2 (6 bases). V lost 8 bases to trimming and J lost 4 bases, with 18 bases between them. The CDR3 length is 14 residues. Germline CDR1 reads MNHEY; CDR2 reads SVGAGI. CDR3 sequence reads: CASRGGATGYEQYF. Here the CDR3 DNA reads TGTGCCAGCCGGGGAGGAGCAACGGGTTACGAGCAGTACTTC.

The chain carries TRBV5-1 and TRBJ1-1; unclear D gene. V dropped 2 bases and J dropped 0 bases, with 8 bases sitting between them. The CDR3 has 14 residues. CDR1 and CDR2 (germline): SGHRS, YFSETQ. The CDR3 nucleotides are TGCGCCAGCAGCTTTAGAGACATGAACACTGAAGCTTTCTTT. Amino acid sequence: CASSFRDMNTEAFF.

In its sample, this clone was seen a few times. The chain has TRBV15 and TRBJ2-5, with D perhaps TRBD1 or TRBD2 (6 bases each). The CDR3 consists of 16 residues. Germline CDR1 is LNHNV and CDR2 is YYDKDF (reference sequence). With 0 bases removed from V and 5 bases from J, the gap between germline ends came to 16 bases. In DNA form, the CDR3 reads TGTGCCACCAGCAGAGATGGGGGGCAGGGGTGGGAGACCCAGTACTTC. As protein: CATSRDGGQGWETQYF.

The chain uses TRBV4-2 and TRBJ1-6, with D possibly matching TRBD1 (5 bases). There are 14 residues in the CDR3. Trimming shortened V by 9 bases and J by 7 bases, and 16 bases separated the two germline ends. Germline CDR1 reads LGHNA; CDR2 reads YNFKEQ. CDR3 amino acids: CASKPGTGNSPLHF. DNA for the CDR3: TGTGCCAGTAAACCCGGGACGGGGAATTCACCCCTCCACTTT.

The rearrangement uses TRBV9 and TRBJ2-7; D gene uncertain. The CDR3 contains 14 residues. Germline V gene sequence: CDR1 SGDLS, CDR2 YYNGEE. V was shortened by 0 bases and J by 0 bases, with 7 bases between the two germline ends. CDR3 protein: CASSVEGFSYEQYF. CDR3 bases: TGTGCCAGCAGCGTAGAGGGCTTCTCCTACGAGCAGTACTTC.

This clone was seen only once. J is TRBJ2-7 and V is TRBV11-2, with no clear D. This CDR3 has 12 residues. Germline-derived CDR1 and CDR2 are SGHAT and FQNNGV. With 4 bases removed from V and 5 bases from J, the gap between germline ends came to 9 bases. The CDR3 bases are TGTGCCAGCAGCTCCGGCTTTGACGAGCAGTACTTC. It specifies CASSSGFDEQYF.

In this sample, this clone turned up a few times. Here the CDR3 reads CASSEGQGENQPQHF. DNA for the CDR3: TGTGCCAGCAGTGAAGGGCAGGGCGAGAATCAGCCCCAGCATTTT. This rearrangement joins TRBV6-1 to TRBJ1-5; perhaps TRBD1 as D (5 bases). The germline gives CDR1 MNHNS, CDR2 SASEGT. CDR3 length: 15 residues. The V gene lost 1 base and the J gene lost 4 bases, with 11 bases spanning the gap.

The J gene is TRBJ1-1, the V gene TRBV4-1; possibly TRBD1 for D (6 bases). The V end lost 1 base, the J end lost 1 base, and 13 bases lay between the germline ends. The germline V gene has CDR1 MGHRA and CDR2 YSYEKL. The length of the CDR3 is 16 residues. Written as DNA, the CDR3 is TGCGCCAGCAGCCAAGCCCAAGAACAGGGGAACACTGAAGCTTTCTTT. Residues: CASSQAQEQGNTEAFF.

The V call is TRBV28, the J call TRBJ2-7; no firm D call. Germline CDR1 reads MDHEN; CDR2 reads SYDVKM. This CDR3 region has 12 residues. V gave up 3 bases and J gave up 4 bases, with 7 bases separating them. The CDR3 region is CASSFSRYEQYF. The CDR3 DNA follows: TGTGCCAGCAGTTTTTCCAGATACGAGCAGTACTTC. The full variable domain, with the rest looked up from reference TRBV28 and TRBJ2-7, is DVKVTQSSRYLVKRTGEKVFLECVQDMDHENMFWYRQDPGLGLRLIYFSYDVKMKEKGDIPEGYSVSREKKERFSLILESASTNQTSMYLCASSFSRYEQYFGPGTRLTVT.

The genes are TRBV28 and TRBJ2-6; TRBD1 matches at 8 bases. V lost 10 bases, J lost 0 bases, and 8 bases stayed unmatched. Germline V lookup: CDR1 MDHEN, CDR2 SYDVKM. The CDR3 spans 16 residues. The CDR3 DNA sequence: TGTGCCACCGCGGGACAGGCCCTCTCTGGGGCCAACGTCCTGACTTTC. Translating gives CATAGQALSGANVLTF.

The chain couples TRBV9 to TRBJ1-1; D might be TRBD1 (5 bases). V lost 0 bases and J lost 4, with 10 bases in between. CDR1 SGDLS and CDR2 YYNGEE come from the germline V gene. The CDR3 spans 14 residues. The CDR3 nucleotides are TGTGCCAGCAGCGTAGTTAAGGGGAGCACTGAAGCTTTCTTT. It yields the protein CASSVVKGSTEAFF.